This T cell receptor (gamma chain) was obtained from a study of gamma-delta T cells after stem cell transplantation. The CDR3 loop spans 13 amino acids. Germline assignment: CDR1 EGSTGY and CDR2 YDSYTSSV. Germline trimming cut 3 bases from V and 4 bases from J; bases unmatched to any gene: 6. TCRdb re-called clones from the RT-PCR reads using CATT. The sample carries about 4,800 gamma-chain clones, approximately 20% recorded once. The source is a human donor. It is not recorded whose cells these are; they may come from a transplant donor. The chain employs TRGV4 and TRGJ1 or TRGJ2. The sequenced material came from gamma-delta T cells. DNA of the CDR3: TGTGCCACCTGGGATTTATGGTATTATAAGAAACTCTTT. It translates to CATWDLWYYKKLF.